Presented here are 26 T cell receptor beta chains from one specimen sequenced in a study of prognosis after radiotherapy for stage I lung cancer. TCR beta CDR3 was amplified from genomic DNA by two-round multiplex PCR. Used in first-round PCR were primers specific to each TRBV and TRBJ gene. MiXCR was run by TCRdb on the multiplex PCR reads, yielding one entry per CDR3 protein. The profile shows fewer than 35,000 distinct CDR3 sequences, 40% to 60% of them singletons. Sequenced material: PBMCs, taken before or after stereotactic body radiation therapy (not recorded which). These receptors were obtained from a donor of 50 years or more with non-small cell lung cancer.

This clonotype was seen only a few times. It may be a read error: a sequence one base away is much more abundant. J is TRBJ2-1 and V is TRBV15; D is uncertain. Trimming left V 11 bases short and J 13 bases short, with 30 bases between. Germline CDR1 and CDR2: LNHNV and YYDKDF (reference sequence). The CDR3 contains 15 residues. The DNA of the CDR3 is TGTGCCGCGAGCCCTGACCGGGCCAGTGAGGTTGAACAGTTCTTC. Translating it yields CAASPDRASEVEQFF.

The chain couples TRBV15 to TRBJ2-6; no firm D call. Trimming took off 3 bases at V and 8 bases at J, with 8 bases between the two ends. The germline CDR1 and CDR2 sequences are LNHNV and YYDKDF (reference sequence). The CDR3 loop spans 13 amino acids. The CDR3 DNA sequence: TGTGCCACCAGCAGGGCTGGTTCCAACGTCCTGACTTTC. Protein sequence: CATSRAGSNVLTF.

At least ten counts were recorded for this clonotype. CDR3 coding DNA: TGTGCCAGCAGCCGGAGGCGTGTTCTAGCCAAAAACATTCAGTACTTC. Translating it yields CASSRRRVLAKNIQYF. The chain recombines TRBV5-6 with TRBJ2-4, with D possibly TRBD2 on 5 matching bases. Germline CDR1 SGHDT, CDR2 YYEEEE. There are 16 residues in the CDR3. V lost 4 bases and J 0 bases, leaving 14 bases between the germline ends.

Of note for this clonotype: One end of the junction does not line up with germline, which may come from a read error. V usage is TRBV12-3 or TRBV12-4 and J usage is TRBJ2-3, with a tentative D call TRBD1 (5 bases). The CDR3 loop spans 13 amino acids. The CDR3 sequence: CASKGWGTDKQYF. The DNA of the CDR3 is TGTGCCAGCAAGGGTTGGGGCACAGATAAGCAGTATTTT.

This clonotype appeared many times. The gene calls are TRBV6-1 and TRBJ1-1; a possible D gene is TRBD1 (5 bases). With 6 bases removed from V and 4 bases from J, the gap between germline ends came to 9 bases. CDR1 is MNHNS, CDR2 SASEGT, per germline. The CDR3 is 12 residues long. DNA of the CDR3: TGTGCCAGCAGCCACGGGGGCACTGAAGCTTTCTTT. It yields the protein CASSHGGTEAFF.

This sequence joins TRBV27 and TRBJ2-7; TRBD2 matches at 15 bases. Germline trimming cut 5 bases from V and 1 base from J; bases unmatched to any gene: 9. CDR3 size: 18 residues. Germline V lookup: CDR1 MNHEY, CDR2 SMNVEV (reference sequence). This chain's CDR3 is CASSTGTSGRLRSYEQYF. The CDR3 DNA reads TGTGCCAGCAGTACCGGGACTAGCGGGAGGCTGCGATCCTACGAGCAGTACTTC.

As concerns this clonotype: A read error may be the cause here, since a much bigger clone is one base away. This chain links TRBV19 with TRBJ2-7; D is unclear. The length of the CDR3 is 13 residues. Between the trimmed V and J ends, which lost 6 bases and 3 bases, there was a span of 12 bases. Germline V gene sequence: CDR1 LNHDA, CDR2 SQIVND (reference sequence). CDR3 residues: CASRGRLLYEQYF. The DNA of the CDR3 is TGTGCCAGTAGAGGCAGGCTGCTCTACGAGCAGTACTTC.

Points on this clonotype: One junction end does not reproduce the germline sequence, and a read error may be involved. The chain recombines TRBV6-2 or TRBV6-3 with TRBJ1-2, with D possibly being TRBD1 (5 bases). Per germline, CDR1 MNHEY and CDR2 SVGEGT. The CDR3 loop spans 14 amino acids. CDR3 DNA sequence: TGTGCCAGCAGTTCGGACATGGGGGACTATGACTACACCTTC. It encodes CASSSDMGDYDYTF.

This clonotype was seen ten or more times. This sequence joins TRBV5-1 and TRBJ2-7, with D tentatively TRBD1 (6 bases). V was trimmed by 2 bases and J by 5 bases, leaving 8 bases between them. There are 12 residues in the CDR3. Germline V lookup: CDR1 SGHRS, CDR2 YFSETQ. In DNA form, the CDR3 reads TGCGCCAGCAGCTTTTCAGGGGACGAGCAGTACTTC. The encoded protein is CASSFSGDEQYF.

This clonotype was counted at least ten times. The J gene is TRBJ1-2, the V gene TRBV6-1, with D possibly matching TRBD1 (6 bases). The V end was cut by 5 bases, the J end by 8 bases, with 15 bases between. CDR3 size: 13 residues. Germline CDR1 is MNHNS and CDR2 is SASEGT. CDR3 loop: CASSLVQGSGYTF. CDR3 DNA: TGTGCCAGCAGTCTCGTACAGGGTAGCGGCTACACCTTC.

This clonotype was counted ten times or more. This may come from a read error, since a much larger clone is one base off. The rearrangement links TRBV27 to TRBJ2-7; 8 bases map to TRBD2. The CDR3 has 14 residues. Losses at the gene ends were 2 bases for V and 3 bases for J; bases not matched to a gene: 3. CDR1 and CDR2 (germline): MNHEY, SMNVEV (reference sequence). CDR3 protein: CASSLRGTSYEQYF. The CDR3 nucleotides are TGTGCCAGCAGTTTAAGGGGGACTAGCTACGAGCAGTACTTC.

The chain employs TRBV6-1 and TRBJ2-1, with 11 bases identical to TRBD1. This CDR3 spans 15 amino acids. The V gene end was trimmed by 7 bases and the J gene end by 3 bases; junction bases not matched to a gene: 5. Germline values: CDR1 MNHNS, CDR2 SASEGT. The CDR3 is CASNSGTGGYNEQFF. Written as DNA, the CDR3 is TGTGCCAGCAACTCCGGGACAGGGGGCTACAATGAGCAGTTCTTC.

This clonotype was observed a few times. Only one base separates this from a far larger clonotype, so it likely reflects a read error. DNA of the CDR3: TGTGCCAGCAGTTTATTGAGGTGGCGGGACTCAAGGACTACTGATACGCAGTATTTT. Translated, it gives CASSLLRWRDSRTTDTQYF. J is TRBJ2-3 and V is TRBV6-9, with D possibly being TRBD2 (6 bases). CDR1 and CDR2 (germline): MNHGY, SVAAGI. The CDR3 consists of 19 residues. Trimming left V 4 bases short and J 6 bases short, with 29 bases between.

This clonotype has at least ten counts. The chain recombines TRBV19 with TRBJ1-5; D not certain. Trimming pared 7 bases from V and 0 bases from J, leaving 10 bases between. The CDR3 spans 14 residues. The germline CDR1 and CDR2 sequences are LNHDA and SQIVND (reference sequence). The CDR3 is CASTPTYSNQPQHF. The CDR3 nucleotides are TGTGCCAGTACCCCCACATATAGCAATCAGCCCCAGCATTTT.

Concerning this clonotype: One junction end disagrees with the germline gene, perhaps due to a read error. V usage is TRBV30 and J usage is TRBJ1-2; D gene ambiguous. The CDR3 runs to 13 residues. Germline values: CDR1 GTSNPN, CDR2 SVGIG (reference sequence). In DNA form, the CDR3 reads TGTGCCTGGAACTTGGGGAGGAGGTATGGCTACACCTTT. Protein sequence: CAWNLGRRYGYTF.

In the case of this clonotype: A read error likely explains this, since a far larger clone differs by one base. V usage is TRBV6-4 and J usage is TRBJ1-2; D is unresolved. With 11 bases removed from V and 4 bases from J, the gap between germline ends came to 17 bases. Germline CDR1 reads MRHNA; CDR2 reads SNTAGT. CDR3 length: 13 amino acids. The CDR3 DNA sequence: TGTGCCGGTTCCTACAGTGGAGTCTATGGCTACACCTTC. Protein product: CAGSYSGVYGYTF.

Points on this clonotype: A read error is likely here: a far larger clone is one base away. The chain joins TRBV4-2 to TRBJ1-6; no reliable D call. The germline V gene has CDR1 LGHNA and CDR2 YNFKEQ. The length of the CDR3 is 16 residues. The CDR3 region has the DNA TGCGCCAGCAGCCAAGAACCCCGGCCGTTCGATTCACCCCTCAACTTT. Protein sequence: CASSQEPRPFDSPLNF.

The rearrangement joins TRBV7-2 to TRBJ2-7, with unresolved D. Trimming stripped 6 bases from V and 4 bases from J, with 19 bases between. CDR1 SGHTA and CDR2 FQGNSA come from the germline V gene. This CDR3 comprises 15 residues. The CDR3 coding sequence is TGTGCCAGCAGATTGCTGAACAGCCGCTCATACGAGCAGTACTTC. Its protein product is CASRLLNSRSYEQYF.

This clonotype qualifies as medium-sized. The V gene is TRBV5-1, the J gene TRBJ1-2; 8 positions agree with TRBD1. This CDR3 contains 14 residues. The germline V gene has CDR1 SGHRS and CDR2 YFSETQ. V lost 3 bases to trimming and J lost 5 bases; unmatched junction nucleotides: 6. In DNA form, the CDR3 reads TGCGCCAGCAGCTCCGGACAGGGCGGTTATGGCTACACCTTC. Its protein product is CASSSGQGGYGYTF.

This clonotype was observed at least ten times. V gene TRBV27 combines with J gene TRBJ2-1; weak D call: TRBD2 (6 bases). Trimming removed 5 bases at V and 5 bases at J, with 13 bases between. CDR1 MNHEY and CDR2 SMNVEV come from the germline V gene (reference sequence). The CDR3 is 14 residues long. In DNA form, the CDR3 reads TGTGCCAGCAGTCGGGCTAGCGCTCACAATGAGCAGTTCTTC. Translating gives CASSRASAHNEQFF.

This clonotype was found many times. The chain recombines TRBV6-2 or TRBV6-3 with TRBJ2-2; 10 positions match TRBD2. The trim removed 0 bases at V and 5 bases at J, leaving 3 bases unmatched. Germline CDR1 is MNHEY and CDR2 is SVGEGT. The CDR3 is made up of 16 amino acids. In DNA form, the CDR3 reads TGTGCCAGCAGTTACTCGAGAGCGGGGGGGACCGGGGAGCTGTTTTTT. Encoded protein: CASSYSRAGGTGELFF.

This clonotype was seen repeatedly, ten times or more. The chain is built from TRBV6-2 or TRBV6-3 and TRBJ1-2, with D unclear. Germline V gene sequence: CDR1 MNHEY, CDR2 SVGEGT. CDR3 size: 12 residues. Trimming left V 6 bases short and J 5 bases short, with 10 bases between. The CDR3 DNA follows: TGTGCCAGCAGCTCACAATTATATGGCTACACCTTC. Protein sequence: CASSSQLYGYTF.

This clonotype was seen many times. This chain joins TRBV27 and TRBJ2-1, with D perhaps TRBD1 (5 bases). CDR1 is MNHEY, CDR2 SMNVEV, per germline (reference sequence). CDR3 size: 15 residues. Trimming pared 5 bases from V and 3 bases from J, leaving 14 bases between. CDR3 DNA: TGTGCCAGCAGTGTGGGGCAGGGAAGCTACAATGAGCAGTTCTTC. It translates to CASSVGQGSYNEQFF.

This clonotype was detected many times. The genes are TRBV30 and TRBJ2-5, with 8 bases that match TRBD2. This CDR3 is built from 14 residues. V trimming: 1 base; J trimming: 5 bases; junction bases outside the gene matches: 6. Germline CDR1 and CDR2: GTSNPN and SVGIG (reference sequence). The CDR3 region is CAWSAGTSRETQYF. The DNA of the CDR3 is TGTGCCTGGAGTGCCGGGACTAGTAGGGAGACCCAGTACTTC.

The gene calls are TRBV28 and TRBJ2-7; 7 nucleotides agree with TRBD2. The V segment lost 3 bases and the J segment 2 bases; nucleotides outside the gene matches: 4. This CDR3 is 14 amino acids long. CDR1 and CDR2 from the germline V gene are MDHEN and SYDVKM. The CDR3 coding sequence is TGTGCCAGCAGTTTTTCTAGCGGAACCTACGAGCAGTACTTC. Translation: CASSFSSGTYEQYF.

This clonotype was seen at least ten times. This rearrangement joins TRBV10-3 to TRBJ2-7; 10 nucleotides align to TRBD1. This CDR3 is 14 amino acids long. Germline V gene sequence: CDR1 ENHRY, CDR2 SYGVKD. Losses at the gene ends were 8 bases for V and 4 bases for J; bases not matched to a gene: 8. The CDR3: CAIGRGQGLYEQYF. The CDR3 DNA reads TGTGCCATCGGTCGGGGACAGGGGCTGTACGAGCAGTACTTC.